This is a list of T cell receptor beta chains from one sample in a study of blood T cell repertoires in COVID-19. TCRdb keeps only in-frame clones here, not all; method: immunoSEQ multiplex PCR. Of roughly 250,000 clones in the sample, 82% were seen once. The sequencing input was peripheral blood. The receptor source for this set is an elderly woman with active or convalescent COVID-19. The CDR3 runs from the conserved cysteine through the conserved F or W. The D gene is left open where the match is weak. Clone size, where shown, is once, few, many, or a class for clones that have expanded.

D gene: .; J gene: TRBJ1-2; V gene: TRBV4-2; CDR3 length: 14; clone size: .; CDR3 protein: CASSRTDGDYGYTF; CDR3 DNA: TGTGCCAGCAGCCGGACGGACGGGGACTATGGCTACACCTTC
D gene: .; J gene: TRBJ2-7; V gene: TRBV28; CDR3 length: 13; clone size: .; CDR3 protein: CASSFLWGHEQYF; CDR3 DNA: TGTGCCAGCAGTTTTCTCTGGGGCCACGAGCAGTACTTC
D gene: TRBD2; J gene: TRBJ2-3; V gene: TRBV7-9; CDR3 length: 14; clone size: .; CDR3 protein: CASRGTSGVGTQYF; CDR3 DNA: TGTGCCAGCAGGGGGACTAGCGGGGTCGGTACGCAGTATTTT
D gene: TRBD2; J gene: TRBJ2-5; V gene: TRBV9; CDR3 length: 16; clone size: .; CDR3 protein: CASSATSGGHGETQYF; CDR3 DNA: TGTGCCAGCAGCGCGACTAGCGGGGGCCATGGAGAGACCCAGTACTTC
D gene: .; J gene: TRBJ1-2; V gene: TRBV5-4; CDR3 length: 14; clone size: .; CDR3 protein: CASSLGQEIYGYTF; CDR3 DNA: TGTGCCAGCAGCTTGGGACAGGAGATCTATGGCTACACCTTC
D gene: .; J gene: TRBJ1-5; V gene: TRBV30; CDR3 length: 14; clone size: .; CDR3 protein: CAWSTGGGRQPQHF; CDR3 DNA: TGTGCCTGGAGTACTGGGGGGGGGCGACAGCCCCAGCATTTT
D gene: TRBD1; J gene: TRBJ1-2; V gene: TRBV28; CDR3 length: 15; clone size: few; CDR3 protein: CASSSPGQGDYGYTF; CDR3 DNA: TGTGCCAGCAGTTCCCCGGGACAGGGAGACTATGGCTACACCTTC
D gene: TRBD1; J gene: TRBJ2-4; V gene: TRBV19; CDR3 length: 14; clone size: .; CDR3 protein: CASSPRTGENIQYF; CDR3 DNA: TGTGCCAGTAGTCCCCGGACAGGGGAAAACATTCAGTACTTC
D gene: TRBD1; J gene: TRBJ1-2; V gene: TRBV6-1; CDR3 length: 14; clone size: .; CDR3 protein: CASRQGTEPYGYTF; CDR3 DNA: TGTGCCAGCAGGCAAGGGACAGAGCCCTATGGCTACACCTTC
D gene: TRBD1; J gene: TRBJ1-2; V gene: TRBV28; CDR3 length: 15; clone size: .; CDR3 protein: CASRRQGARNYGYTF; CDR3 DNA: TGTGCCAGCAGAAGACAGGGGGCGCGTAACTATGGCTACACCTTC
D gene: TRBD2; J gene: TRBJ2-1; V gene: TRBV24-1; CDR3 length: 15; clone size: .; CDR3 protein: CATSDLSGRENEQFF; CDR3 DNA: TGTGCCACCAGTGACCTTAGCGGGAGGGAAAATGAGCAGTTCTTC
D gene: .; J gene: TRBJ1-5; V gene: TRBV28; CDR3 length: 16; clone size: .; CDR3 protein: CASTSLAGLSNQPQHF; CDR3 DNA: TGTGCCAGCACCTCTCTAGCGGGTTTATCTAATCAGCCCCAGCATTTT
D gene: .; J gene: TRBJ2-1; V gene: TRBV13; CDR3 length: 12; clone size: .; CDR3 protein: CASSWPGNEQFF; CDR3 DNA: TGTGCCAGCAGCTGGCCTGGCAATGAGCAGTTCTTC
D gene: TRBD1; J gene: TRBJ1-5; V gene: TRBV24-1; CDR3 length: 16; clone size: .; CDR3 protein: CATSDRGQDGNQPQHF; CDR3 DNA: TGTGCCACCAGTGACCGGGGACAGGATGGCAATCAGCCCCAGCATTTT
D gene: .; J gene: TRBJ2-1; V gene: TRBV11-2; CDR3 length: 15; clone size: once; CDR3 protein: CASSLGSSEGNEQFF; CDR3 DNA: TGTGCCAGCAGCTTAGGGTCTAGCGAAGGCAATGAGCAGTTCTTC
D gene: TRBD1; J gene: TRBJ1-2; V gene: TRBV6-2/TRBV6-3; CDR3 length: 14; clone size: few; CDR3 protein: CASRPTGAGYGYTF; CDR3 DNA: TGTGCCAGCAGGCCTACAGGGGCCGGGTATGGCTACACCTTC
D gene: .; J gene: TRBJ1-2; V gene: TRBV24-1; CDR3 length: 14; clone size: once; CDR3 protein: CATSDGAGDYGYTF; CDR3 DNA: TGTGCCACCAGTGATGGGGCAGGGGACTATGGCTACACCTTC
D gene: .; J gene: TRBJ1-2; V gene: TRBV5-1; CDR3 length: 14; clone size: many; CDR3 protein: CASSLEGRLYGYTF; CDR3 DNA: TGCGCCAGCAGCTTGGAAGGCAGGCTCTATGGCTACACCTTC
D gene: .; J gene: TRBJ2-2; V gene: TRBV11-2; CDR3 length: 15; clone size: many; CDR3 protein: CASSLITGSAGELFF; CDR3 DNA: TGTGCCAGCAGCTTAATTACAGGGTCGGCCGGGGAGCTGTTTTTT
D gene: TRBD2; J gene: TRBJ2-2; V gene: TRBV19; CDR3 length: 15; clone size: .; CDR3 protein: CASSPGLALTGELFF; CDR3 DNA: TGTGCCAGTAGTCCGGGACTAGCACTCACCGGGGAGCTGTTTTTT
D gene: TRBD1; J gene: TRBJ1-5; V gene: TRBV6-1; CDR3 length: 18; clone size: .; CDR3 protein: CASSEGDRGLGSNQPQHF; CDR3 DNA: TGTGCCAGCAGTGAAGGGGACAGGGGGCTGGGTAGCAATCAGCCCCAGCATTTT
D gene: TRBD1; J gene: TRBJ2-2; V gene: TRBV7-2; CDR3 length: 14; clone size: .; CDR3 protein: CASSPYTLTGVLFF; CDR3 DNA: TGTGCCAGCAGCCCATACACCTTGACAGGGGTGCTGTTTTTT
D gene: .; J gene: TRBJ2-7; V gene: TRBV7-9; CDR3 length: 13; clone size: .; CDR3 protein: CASSISVSYEQYF; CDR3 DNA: TGTGCCAGCAGCATTAGCGTGTCCTACGAGCAGTACTTC
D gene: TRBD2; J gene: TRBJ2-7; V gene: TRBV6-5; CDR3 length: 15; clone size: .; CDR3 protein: CASSPTWTSPHEQYF; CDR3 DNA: TGTGCCAGCAGTCCGACCTGGACTAGCCCCCACGAGCAGTACTTC
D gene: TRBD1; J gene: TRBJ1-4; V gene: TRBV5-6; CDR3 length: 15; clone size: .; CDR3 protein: CASSLRQGEGEKLFF; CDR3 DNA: TGTGCCAGCAGCCTACGACAGGGAGAGGGGGAAAAACTGTTTTTT
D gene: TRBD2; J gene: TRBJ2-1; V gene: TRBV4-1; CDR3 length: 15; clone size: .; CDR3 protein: CASGLTSGRRGEQFF; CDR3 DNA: TGCGCCAGCGGACTGACTAGCGGGAGGCGCGGCGAGCAGTTCTTC
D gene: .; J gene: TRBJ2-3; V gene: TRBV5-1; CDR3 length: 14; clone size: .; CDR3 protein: CASRVTGSGDTQYF; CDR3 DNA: TGCGCCAGCAGGGTAACAGGGTCCGGAGATACGCAGTATTTT
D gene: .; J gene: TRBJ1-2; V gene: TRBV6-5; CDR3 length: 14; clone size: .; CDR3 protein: CASSRTQGAVGYTF; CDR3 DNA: TGTGCCAGCAGCCGTACACAGGGCGCCGTCGGCTACACCTTC
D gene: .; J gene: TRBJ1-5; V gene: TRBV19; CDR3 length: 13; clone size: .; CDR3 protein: CASRTEIGQPQHF; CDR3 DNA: TGTGCCAGTAGGACAGAAATTGGCCAGCCCCAGCATTTT
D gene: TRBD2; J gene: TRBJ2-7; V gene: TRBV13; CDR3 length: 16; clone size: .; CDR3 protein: CASSQQTGTSAHEQYF; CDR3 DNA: TGTGCCAGCAGCCAACAAACCGGGACTAGCGCCCACGAGCAGTACTTC
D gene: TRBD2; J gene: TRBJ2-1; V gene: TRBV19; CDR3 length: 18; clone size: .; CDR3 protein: CASSIDHSGRLSYNEQFF; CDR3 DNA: TGTGCCAGTAGTATAGACCATAGCGGGAGGCTCTCCTACAATGAGCAGTTCTTC
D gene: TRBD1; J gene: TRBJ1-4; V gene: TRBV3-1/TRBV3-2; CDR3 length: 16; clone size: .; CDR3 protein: CASSQDPGQGSEKLFF; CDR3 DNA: TGTGCCAGCAGCCAAGACCCGGGACAGGGAAGTGAAAAACTGTTTTTT
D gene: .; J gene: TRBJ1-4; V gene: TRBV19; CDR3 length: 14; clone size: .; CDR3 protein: CASRGPGGGEKLFF; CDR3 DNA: TGTGCCAGTAGGGGTCCAGGAGGAGGCGAAAAACTGTTTTTT
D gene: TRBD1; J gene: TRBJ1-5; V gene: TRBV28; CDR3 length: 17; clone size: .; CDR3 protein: CASSHLRDSFSNQPQHF; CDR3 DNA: TGTGCCAGCAGTCACCTCCGGGACAGTTTTTCCAATCAGCCCCAGCATTTT
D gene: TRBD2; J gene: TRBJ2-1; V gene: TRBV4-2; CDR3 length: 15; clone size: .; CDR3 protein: CASSLAGGTYNEQFF; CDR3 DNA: TGTGCCAGCAGCCTAGCGGGGGGGACATACAATGAGCAGTTCTTC
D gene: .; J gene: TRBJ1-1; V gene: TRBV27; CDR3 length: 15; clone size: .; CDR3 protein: CASSLSSAGSPEAFF; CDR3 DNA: TGTGCCAGCAGTTTATCGTCGGCAGGCAGCCCTGAAGCTTTCTTT
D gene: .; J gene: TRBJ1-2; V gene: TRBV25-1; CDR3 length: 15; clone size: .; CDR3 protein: CASSEGEAANYGYTF; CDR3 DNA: TGTGCCAGCAGTGAAGGAGAGGCAGCTAACTATGGCTACACCTTC
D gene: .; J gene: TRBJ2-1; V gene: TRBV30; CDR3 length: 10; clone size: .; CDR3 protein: CAWSVIEQFF; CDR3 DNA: TGTGCCTGGAGTGTTATTGAGCAGTTCTTC
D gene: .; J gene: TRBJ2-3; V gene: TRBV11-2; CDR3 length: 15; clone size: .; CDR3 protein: CASSPGSVHTDTQYF; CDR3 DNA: TGTGCCAGCAGCCCCGGGTCGGTTCACACAGATACGCAGTATTTT
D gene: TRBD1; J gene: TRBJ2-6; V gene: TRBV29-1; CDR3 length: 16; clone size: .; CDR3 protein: CSVKFTGGSGANVLTF; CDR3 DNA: TGCAGCGTAAAGTTTACAGGGGGCTCTGGGGCCAACGTCCTGACTTTC
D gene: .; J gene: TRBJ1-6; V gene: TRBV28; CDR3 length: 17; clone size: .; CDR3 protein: CASAGRVNSVDNSPLHF; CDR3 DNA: TGTGCCAGCGCCGGCAGGGTGAATTCGGTAGATAATTCACCCCTCCACTTT
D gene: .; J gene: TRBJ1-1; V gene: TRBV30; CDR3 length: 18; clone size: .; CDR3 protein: CAWSVPMWRGAMNTEAFF; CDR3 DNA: TGTGCCTGGAGTGTACCCATGTGGAGGGGCGCGATGAACACTGAAGCTTTCTTT
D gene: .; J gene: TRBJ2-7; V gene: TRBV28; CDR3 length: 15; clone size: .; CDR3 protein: CASSPPGPSSYEQYF; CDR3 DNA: TGTGCCAGCAGTCCCCCCGGCCCTAGCTCCTACGAGCAGTACTTC
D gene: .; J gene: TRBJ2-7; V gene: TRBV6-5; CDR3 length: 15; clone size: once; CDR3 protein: CASRGGPGGSYEQYF; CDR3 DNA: TGTGCCAGCAGGGGGGGACCGGGTGGCTCCTACGAGCAGTACTTC
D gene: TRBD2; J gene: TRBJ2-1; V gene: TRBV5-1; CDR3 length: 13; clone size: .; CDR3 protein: CASSYGGVNEQFF; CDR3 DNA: TGCGCCAGCAGCTACGGGGGGGTCAATGAGCAGTTCTTC
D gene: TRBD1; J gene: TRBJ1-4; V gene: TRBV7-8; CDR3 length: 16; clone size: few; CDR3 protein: CASSLASGTGGEKLFF; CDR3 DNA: TGTGCCAGCAGCTTAGCGTCCGGGACAGGAGGGGAAAAACTGTTTTTT
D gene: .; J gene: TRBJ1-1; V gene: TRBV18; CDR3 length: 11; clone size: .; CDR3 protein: CASSPGRGAFF; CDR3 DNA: TGTGCCAGCTCACCAGGGAGGGGAGCTTTCTTT
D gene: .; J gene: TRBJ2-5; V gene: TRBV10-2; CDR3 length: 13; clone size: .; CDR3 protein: CASSEASWETQYF; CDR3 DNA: TGCGCCAGCAGTGAGGCTAGCTGGGAGACCCAGTACTTC
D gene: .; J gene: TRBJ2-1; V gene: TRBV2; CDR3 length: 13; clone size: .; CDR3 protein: CASSARRTSRLFF; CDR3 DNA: TGTGCCAGCAGTGCGCGACGTACTAGTCGTTTGTTCTTC
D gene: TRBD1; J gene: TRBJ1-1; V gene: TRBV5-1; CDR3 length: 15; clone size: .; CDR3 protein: CASSPRGQGATEAFF; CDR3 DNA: TGCGCCAGCAGCCCGAGGGGACAGGGGGCAACTGAAGCTTTCTTT
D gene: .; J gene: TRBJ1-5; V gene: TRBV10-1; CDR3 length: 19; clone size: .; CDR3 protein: CASSEGGTGKTHSNQPQHF; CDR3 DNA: TGCGCCAGCAGTGAGGGGGGAACAGGGAAAACGCATAGCAATCAGCCCCAGCATTTT
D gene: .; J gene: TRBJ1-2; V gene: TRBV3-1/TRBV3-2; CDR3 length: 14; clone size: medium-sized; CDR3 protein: CASSQERAGEGYTF; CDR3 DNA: TGTGCCAGCAGCCAAGAAAGGGCAGGGGAGGGCTACACCTTC
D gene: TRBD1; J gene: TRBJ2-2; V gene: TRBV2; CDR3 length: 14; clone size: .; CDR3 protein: CASSTRTGTGELFF; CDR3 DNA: TGTGCCAGCAGTACTCGGACAGGGACCGGGGAGCTGTTTTTT
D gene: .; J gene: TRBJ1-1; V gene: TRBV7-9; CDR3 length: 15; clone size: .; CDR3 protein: CASSLDPGGKAEAFF; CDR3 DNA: TGTGCCAGCAGCTTAGACCCTGGGGGGAAGGCTGAAGCTTTCTTT